The rows below give T cell receptor beta chains drawn from one sample of a study of cytomegalovirus exposure and HLA in healthy donors. Produced via immunoSEQ multiplex PCR; TCRdb's table is partial and in-frame only. The sample shows around 170,000 clones, 75% to 90% of them seen only once. Sample: PBMCs. The source of these receptors is a woman younger than 35 in good health and CMV-seronegative. Each CDR3 is given with its conserved first and last residue. A D gene is named only where the DNA matches it firmly. The size of a clone is reported for some rows only, either as once, few or many, or as a class for expanded clones.

d_gene | j_gene | v_gene | abundance | CDR3aa | CDR3nt
TRBD1 | TRBJ2-2 | TRBV5-5 | - | CASSHSTGPGELFF | TGTGCCAGCAGCCATTCGACAGGGCCCGGGGAGCTGTTTTTT
TRBD2 | TRBJ2-7 | TRBV28 | - | CASSSGTSGDYEQYF | TGTGCCAGCAGTTCCGGGACTAGCGGAGACTACGAGCAGTACTTC
- | TRBJ2-3 | TRBV15 | - | CATSRVSGEITDTQYF | TGTGCCACCAGCAGAGTTTCCGGGGAGATCACAGATACGCAGTATTTT
- | TRBJ2-7 | TRBV7-9 | - | CASSLVSRLDEQYF | TGTGCCAGCAGCTTAGTTTCTAGGTTAGACGAGCAGTACTTC
- | TRBJ2-5 | TRBV10-2 | - | CASSQLGGETQYF | TGCGCCAGTTCTCAACTCGGCGGGGAGACCCAGTACTTC
TRBD1 | TRBJ2-7 | TRBV5-5 | few | CASSLGQDLSTYEQYF | TGTGCCAGCAGCCTAGGACAGGACTTATCCACCTACGAGCAGTACTTC
- | TRBJ1-1 | TRBV18 | - | CASSQRGGDAFF | TGTGCCAGCTCACAGAGGGGAGGAGATGCTTTCTTT
TRBD1 | TRBJ1-5 | TRBV29-1 | - | CSASGTGDYQPQHF | TGCAGCGCCTCCGGGACAGGTGACTATCAGCCCCAGCATTTT
- | TRBJ2-3 | TRBV6-1 | - | CASSVQGGVTDTQYF | TGTGCCAGCAGTGTACAGGGGGGGGTCACAGATACGCAGTATTTT
- | TRBJ2-3 | TRBV19 | - | CASAFSGLSSTDTQYF | TGTGCCAGTGCTTTTTCTGGACTCAGTAGCACAGATACGCAGTATTTT
- | TRBJ2-3 | TRBV5-4 | - | CAEGGASTDTQYF | TGTGCCGAGGGGGGGGCAAGCACAGATACGCAGTATTTT
TRBD1 | TRBJ1-1 | TRBV6-5 | few | CASRQDRAENTEAFF | TGTGCCAGCAGACAGGACAGGGCGGAGAACACTGAAGCTTTCTTT
- | TRBJ1-4 | TRBV30 | few | CAWRIRTYPEKLFF | TGTGCCTGGAGGATCAGGACTTACCCTGAAAAACTGTTTTTT